Each of the 19 T cell receptor beta chains below was sequenced from the same sample in a study of blood T cells in healthy people across ages. Primers used in a second PCR of about 6 to 11 cycles were a sample-barcoded 5' primer and a J-beta primer mix. Each CDR3 protein gets one entry after TCRdb re-called the 5' RACE reads with MiXCR. The table lists approximately 780,000 distinct CDR3 sequences, 20% to 30% of them singletons. In addition, the sample was reused for a study of T cells of mothers and their children.

The material sequenced was blood. These receptors all stem from a boy aged 5 to 17 in good health.

The J gene is TRBJ2-5, the V gene TRBV4-2; 8 positions match TRBD2. Germline lookup yields CDR1 LGHNA and CDR2 YNFKEQ. The CDR3 runs to 15 residues. After removal of 2 bases from V and 5 bases from J, the junction contained 7 bases not matched to a gene. CDR3 nucleotide sequence: TGTGCCAGCAGCCAACAGGACGGGGGGGAGGAGACCCAGTACTTC. Its translation: CASSQQDGGEETQYF.

This chain connects TRBV5-1 to TRBJ1-2, with D possibly matching TRBD1 (6 bases). Between the trimmed V and J ends, which lost 4 bases and 3 bases, there was a span of 22 bases. This CDR3 has 17 residues. Germline V gives CDR1 SGHRS, CDR2 YFSETQ. The CDR3 here is CASSADGQGNSDYGYTF. Written as DNA, the CDR3 is TGCGCCAGCAGCGCGGACGGGCAGGGGAATTCGGACTATGGCTACACCTTC.

This clonotype has only one observation. The chain carries TRBV5-8 and TRBJ1-1; no reliable D call. V was shortened by 0 bases and J by 4 bases, with 13 bases between the two germline ends. Per germline, CDR1 SGHTS and CDR2 YDEGEE. There are 15 residues in the CDR3. The CDR3 nucleotides read TGTGCCAGCAGCTTGGGGACCGCCAAGGGCACTGAAGCTTTCTTT. It codes for CASSLGTAKGTEAFF.

The chain carries TRBV20-1 and TRBJ2-5; the D gene could be TRBD1 or TRBD2 (5 bases each). Germline loops: CDR1 DFQATT, CDR2 SNEGSKA (reference sequence). The V end lost 3 bases, the J end lost 5 bases, and 13 bases lay between the germline ends. This CDR3 has 13 residues. In DNA, the CDR3 is TGCAGTGCTAGGGCAAGACAGCGGGAGACCCAGTACTTC. It encodes CSARARQRETQYF.

This clonotype was counted many times. CDR3 loop: CASSLVGGAPQETQYF. As DNA, the CDR3 is TGTGCCAGCAGCTTAGTGGGCGGGGCCCCCCAAGAGACCCAGTACTTC. This chain connects TRBV11-2 to TRBJ2-5, with a weak D call TRBD2 (6 bases). This CDR3 is 16 amino acids long. CDR1 and CDR2 (germline): SGHAT, FQNNGV. V lost 1 base and J lost 1, with 13 bases in between.

The chain recombines TRBV29-1 with TRBJ2-1, with 7 positions matching TRBD1. Germline values: CDR1 SQVTM, CDR2 ANQGSEA. The CDR3 contains 19 residues. V lost 1 base to trimming and J lost 4 bases; unmatched junction nucleotides: 19. CDR3 amino acids: CSVEGGQDRAGLKYNEQFF. The CDR3, as DNA: TGCAGCGTTGAAGGTGGTCAAGACAGGGCGGGCCTTAAGTACAATGAGCAGTTCTTC.

The chain has TRBV4-3 and TRBJ2-7; D is unresolved. The ends were cut back, 0 bases at V and 1 base at J, with 13 bases in the middle. The CDR3 consists of 16 residues. Germline V gene data show CDR1 as LGHNA and CDR2 as YSLEER. CDR3 in DNA: TGCGCCAGCAGCCAAGAAATGGCCGCAAATTCCTACGAGCAGTACTTC. Translated: CASSQEMAANSYEQYF.

The chain uses TRBV10-3 and TRBJ2-4; a weak D match, TRBD2 (6 bases). The closer fit of TRBJ2-5 to the DNA end suggests the J call may be wrong. Germline V gene data show CDR1 as ENHRY and CDR2 as SYGVKD. This CDR3 is built from 12 residues. The CDR3 is CAISDGGETQYF. CDR3 nucleotides: TGTGCCATCAGTGACGGAGGGGAGACCCAGTACTTC.

This clonotype occurred a few times. The gene calls are TRBV12-3 or TRBV12-4 and TRBJ2-7, with 7 bases aligning to TRBD1. The CDR3 is made up of 14 amino acids. J gave up 2 bases and V 7 bases, and 8 bases lay outside the gene matches. CDR3 region: CASKPTGRPYEQYF. As DNA, the CDR3 is TGTGCCAGCAAACCGACAGGGCGTCCCTACGAGCAGTACTTC.

The rearrangement joins TRBV6-6 to TRBJ1-2; D remains unclear. The CDR3 runs to 16 residues. Per germline, CDR1 MNHNY and CDR2 SVGAGI (reference sequence). Between the trimmed V and J ends, which lost 1 base and 8 bases, there was a span of 20 bases. CDR3 in DNA: TGTGCCAGCAGTTACTTGAAGAGCGACTCCACTACCGGCTACACCTTC. Its protein product is CASSYLKSDSTTGYTF.

This clonotype was observed a few times. The V and J genes are TRBV5-1 and TRBJ2-5; a possible D gene is TRBD2 (6 bases). CDR1 SGHRS and CDR2 YFSETQ come from the germline V gene. V lost 1 base, J lost 5 bases, and 12 bases lay in between. The CDR3 is 14 residues long. CDR3 region: CASSLFRGKETQYF. The CDR3 nucleotides read TGCGCCAGCAGCTTGTTCCGGGGGAAGGAGACCCAGTACTTC.

The V and J genes are TRBV20-1 and TRBJ2-6, with D perhaps matching TRBD1 (5 bases). The CDR3 totals 15 residues. The germline V gene encodes CDR1 DFQATT and CDR2 SNEGSKA (reference sequence). The CDR3 nucleotides read TGCAGCGCCTGGTCAGGGTCCTCTGGGGCCAACGTCCTGACTTTC. It specifies CSAWSGSSGANVLTF.

The chain recombines TRBV20-1 with TRBJ2-2, with 10 bases aligning to TRBD2. The J segment lost 1 base and the V segment lost 6 bases, leaving 14 bases of the junction unmatched. CDR1 is DFQATT and CDR2 is SNEGSKA in the germline V gene (reference sequence). CDR3 length equals 18 residues. The DNA for the CDR3 is TGCAGTGCCCCGGATAAGGAGCGGGGGGGCCGGAACACCGGGGAGCTGTTTTTT. Amino acid sequence: CSAPDKERGGRNTGELFF.

CDR3 sequence reads: CASSSGSTGELFF. The CDR3 nucleotides read TGTGCCAGCAGTTCCGGTAGCACCGGGGAGCTGTTTTTT. V gene TRBV25-1 combines with J gene TRBJ2-2; D is unclear. V lost 5 bases to trimming and J lost 4 bases, with 8 bases between them. CDR1 is MGHDK, CDR2 SYGVNS, per germline. The CDR3 consists of 13 residues.

The rearrangement links TRBV5-1 to TRBJ1-1, with D tentatively TRBD1 (6 bases). V lost 4 bases to trimming and J lost 2 bases, with 12 bases between them. This CDR3 is 14 amino acids long. The germline V gene encodes CDR1 SGHRS and CDR2 YFSETQ. CDR3 protein: CASSGNRANTEAFF. The CDR3 DNA sequence: TGCGCCAGCAGCGGAAACAGGGCTAACACTGAAGCTTTCTTT.

This clonotype was picked up a small number of times. V is TRBV4-1 and J is TRBJ1-1; maybe TRBD1 (5 bases). V lost 4 bases and J 4 bases, leaving 13 bases between the germline ends. This CDR3 has 14 residues. CDR1 is MGHRA, CDR2 YSYEKL, per germline. The CDR3 DNA is TGCGCCAGCAGCCGGCGTGGAGGGACCACTGAAGCTTTCTTT. Residues: CASSRRGGTTEAFF.

This clonotype was found many times. J is TRBJ2-7 and V is TRBV4-2, with 9 positions matching TRBD1. The CDR3 is 14 residues long. Germline V CDR1 and CDR2: LGHNA, YNFKEQ. Trimming took 6 bases from V and 3 from J; bases not matched to a gene: 6. The CDR3 nucleotides are TGTGCCAGCAGTCCCGGGACAGGGTTCTACGAGCAGTACTTC. It translates to CASSPGTGFYEQYF.

J is TRBJ2-1 and V is TRBV20-1; 8 positions match TRBD2. V lost 5 bases, J lost 2 bases, and 5 bases stayed unmatched. CDR3 length: 14 amino acids. CDR1 DFQATT and CDR2 SNEGSKA come from the germline V gene (reference sequence). The CDR3 here is CSADYSGAYNEQFF. The CDR3 DNA reads TGCAGTGCTGACTATAGCGGGGCCTACAATGAGCAGTTCTTC.

The chain employs TRBV19 and TRBJ2-6; D may be TRBD1 or TRBD2 (5 bases each). This CDR3 region has 15 residues. CDR1 is LNHDA and CDR2 is SQIVND in the germline V gene (reference sequence). Trimming removed 7 bases at V and 2 bases at J, with 12 bases between. The CDR3 sequence is CASNPGTAGANVLTF. The CDR3, as DNA: TGTGCCAGTAACCCTGGGACGGCTGGGGCCAACGTCCTGACTTTC.